Listed here are 27 T cell receptor beta chains from one sample, sequenced in a study of OX40 agonist ivuxolimab in advanced cancers. Sequencing used immunoSEQ multiplex PCR; TCRdb keeps in-frame clones, though not all of them. This sample yields approximately 69,000 clones, of which 70% to 85% are seen a single time; roughly 1.2% belongs to the top ten. This material consisted of CD4+ or CD8+ T cells sorted from blood, taken in a trial of the OX40 agonist ivuxolimab. Source of these receptors: an adult with an advanced solid tumor such as melanoma, head and neck, liver or kidney cancer.

The chain is built from TRBV7-8 and TRBJ1-2; D remains unclear. This CDR3 contains 13 residues. Trimming took off 5 bases at V and 5 bases at J, with 12 bases between the two ends. The V gene's germline CDR1 is SGHVS and CDR2 FQNEAQ. Here the CDR3 reads CASSPGAEYGYTF. For the CDR3, the DNA is TGTGCCAGCAGCCCCGGCGCGGAATATGGCTACACCTTC.

The chain recombines TRBV5-4 with TRBJ1-4, with a possible D match to TRBD1 (5 bases). The CDR3 loop spans 13 amino acids. Germline V CDR1 and CDR2: SGHNT, YYREEE (reference sequence). Trimming took off 4 bases at V and 8 bases at J, with 12 bases between the two ends. CDR3 in amino acids: CASSRDPGEKLFF. CDR3 nucleotides: TGTGCCAGCAGCCGGGACCCGGGGGAAAAACTGTTTTTT.

This chain uses TRBV5-1 with TRBJ2-3; D might be TRBD1 (7 bases). Germline CDR1 SGHRS, CDR2 YFSETQ. The CDR3 has 14 residues. Trimming cost V 7 bases and J 0 bases, with 12 bases left between them. The CDR3: CASSRGDSTDTQYF. DNA for the CDR3: TGCGCCAGCTCCAGGGGGGATAGCACAGATACGCAGTATTTT.

The rearrangement uses TRBV7-6 and TRBJ2-2; 15 positions match TRBD2. Germline V gene data show CDR1 as SGHVS and CDR2 as FNYEAQ. J lost 0 bases, V lost 4 bases, and 12 bases had no gene match. The CDR3 consists of 21 residues. DNA of the CDR3: TGTGCCAGCAGCTCACGGGCCGGGACTAGCGGGGGGTACGCGAACACCGGGGAGCTGTTTTTT. This gives the protein CASSSRAGTSGGYANTGELFF. The full variable domain, rest sourced from reference TRBV7-6 and TRBJ2-2, is GAGVSQSPRYKVTKRGQDVALRCDPISGHVSLYWYRQALGQGPEFLTYFNYEAQQDKSGLPNDRFSAERPEGSISTLTIQRTEQRDSAMYRCASSSRAGTSGGYANTGELFFGEGSRLTVL.

The chain links TRBV5-1 to TRBJ2-3; TRBD1 aligns across 8 bases. CDR3 length equals 14 residues. From germline, CDR1 is SGHRS and CDR2 YFSETQ. V trimming: 4 bases; J trimming: 5 bases; junction bases outside the gene matches: 6. CDR3 sequence (DNA): TGCGCCAGCAGCCTAGGACAGGGAGGAGATACGCAGTATTTT. This codes for CASSLGQGGDTQYF. The whole variable domain, filled in from reference TRBV5-1 and TRBJ2-3, reads KAGVTQTPRYLIKTRGQQVTLSCSPISGHRSVSWYQQTPGQGLQFLFEYFSETQRNKGNFPGRFSGRQFSNSRSEMNVSTLELGDSALYLCASSLGQGGDTQYFGPGTRLTVL.

This chain uses TRBV6-5 with TRBJ1-1; D perhaps matches TRBD1 (6 bases). The V end lost 2 bases, the J end lost 4 bases, and 11 bases lay between the germline ends. This CDR3 region has 14 residues. Per the germline V gene, CDR1 is MNHEY and CDR2 is SVGAGI. DNA of the CDR3: TGTGCCAGCAGTTACGCGTCCAGGGGCACTGAAGCTTTCTTT. It codes for CASSYASRGTEAFF.

J is TRBJ2-5 and V is TRBV29-1, with TRBD1 matching over 9 bases. The CDR3 is 15 residues long. Germline V CDR1 and CDR2: SQVTM, ANQGSEA. The V gene end was trimmed by 6 bases and the J gene end by 7 bases; junction bases not matched to a gene: 15. CDR3: CSVNMGQGGAGTQYF. The CDR3 DNA reads TGCAGCGTCAACATGGGACAGGGTGGGGCGGGGACCCAGTACTTC.

The rearrangement uses TRBV20-1 and TRBJ2-1; tentative D call: TRBD1 (6 bases). Trimming removed 3 bases at V and 8 bases at J, with 8 bases between. The CDR3 loop spans 11 amino acids. Germline V gives CDR1 DFQATT, CDR2 SNEGSKA (reference sequence). CDR3 loop: CSASRGYEQFF. For the CDR3, the DNA is TGCAGTGCTAGCAGGGGCTATGAGCAGTTCTTC.

This chain connects TRBV6-6 to TRBJ1-1, with TRBD1 matching over 7 bases. Germline V lookup: CDR1 MNHNY, CDR2 SVGAGI (reference sequence). The CDR3 spans 11 residues. V gave up 6 bases and J gave up 10 bases; unmatched junction bases: 5. The CDR3 here is CASSRGGTAFF. The CDR3 DNA reads TGTGCCAGCAGCCGAGGGGGCACAGCTTTCTTT.

V and J are TRBV11-3 and TRBJ2-5; TRBD2 agrees at 8 bases. V dropped 4 bases and J dropped 1; count of bases not matched to a gene: 8. Germline-derived CDR1 and CDR2 are SGHNT and YENEEA. There are 16 residues in the CDR3. The CDR3 DNA sequence: TGTGCCAGCAGCTCCGGACTAGCCTCTGGCCAAGAGACCCAGTACTTC. Its translation is CASSSGLASGQETQYF.

The chain uses TRBV6-5 and TRBJ1-1; perhaps TRBD1 as D (5 bases). Deletions cut 4 bases from V and 7 bases from J, with 19 bases between. The length of the CDR3 is 15 residues. Germline V CDR1 and CDR2: MNHEY, SVGAGI. CDR3 in DNA: TGTGCCAGCAGTTGGCAGTGGACAACTGCAAGTGAAGCTTTCTTT. Translating it yields CASSWQWTTASEAFF.

CDR3 coding DNA: TGTGCCAGCAGGACCCTGGGGGGGGAGAATGAAAAACTGTTTTTT. Translation gives CASRTLGGENEKLFF. The chain recombines TRBV2 with TRBJ1-4, with D possibly being TRBD1 (5 bases). Between the trimmed V and J ends, which lost 6 bases and 5 bases, there was a span of 16 bases. The length of the CDR3 is 15 residues. The germline CDR1 and CDR2 sequences are SNHLY and FYNNEI.

The V and J genes are TRBV11-2 and TRBJ2-3; 7 positions agree with TRBD2. The CDR3 consists of 15 residues. Germline assignment: CDR1 SGHAT and CDR2 FQNNGV. With 6 bases clipped from V and 5 bases from J, the junction kept 11 bases outside the gene matches. CDR3 loop: CASSFGETGGDTQYF. The CDR3 nucleotides are TGTGCCAGCAGTTTTGGAGAGACGGGGGGAGATACGCAGTATTTT. Supplemented by reference TRBV11-2 and TRBJ2-3, the full variable domain reads EAGVAQSPRYKIIEKRQSVAFWCNPISGHATLYWYQQILGQGPKLLIQFQNNGVVDDSQLPKDRFSAERLKGVDSTLKIQPAKLEDSAVYLCASSFGETGGDTQYFGPGTRLTVL.

This CDR3 reads CATSRDRDTQYF. CDR3 nucleotides: TGTGCCACCAGCAGAGATAGGGATACGCAGTATTTT. The chain recombines TRBV15 with TRBJ2-3; D unclear. This CDR3 has 12 residues. In germline, CDR1 is LNHNV, CDR2 YYDKDF (reference sequence). V lost 0 bases, J lost 6 bases, and 4 bases lay in between. Combining the CDR3 with reference TRBV15 and TRBJ2-3 gives the whole variable domain DAMVIQNPRYQVTQFGKPVTLSCSQTLNHNVMYWYQQKSSQAPKLLFHYYDKDFNNEADTPDNFQSRRPNTSFCFLDIRSPGLGDTAMYLCATSRDRDTQYFGPGTRLTVL.

The V and J genes are TRBV6-5 and TRBJ2-7; 7 positions match TRBD1. The CDR3 sequence is 13 residues long. Looked up from germline, CDR1 is MNHEY and CDR2 is SVGAGI. The junction had 7 bases not matched to a gene; V was cut back by 6 bases and J by 5 bases. CDR3 nucleotide sequence: TGTGCCAGCAGGTTAGGGGGCGCGAACGAGCAGTACTTC. This sequence encodes CASRLGGANEQYF.

The chain couples TRBV7-9 to TRBJ1-1; possibly TRBD1 for D (6 bases). The CDR3 totals 15 residues. Germline V lookup: CDR1 SEHNR, CDR2 FQNEAQ (reference sequence). The germline V and J ends were trimmed by 4 bases and 6 bases, with 18 bases remaining between them. In DNA form, the CDR3 reads TGTGCCAGCAGCTCCGGTCAAATAAAGGGGGCTGAAGCTTTCTTT. Protein product: CASSSGQIKGAEAFF.

The chain uses TRBV6-1 and TRBJ2-1, with unresolved D. V was cut by 2 bases and J by 0 bases, with 11 bases left in between. The CDR3 covers 16 residues. The germline gives CDR1 MNHNS, CDR2 SASEGT. The CDR3 nucleotides read TGTGCCAGCAGTGAAATCTCAGCGAGCTCCTACAATGAGCAGTTCTTC. Translating it yields CASSEISASSYNEQFF.

This chain links TRBV5-1 with TRBJ2-7, with D possibly being TRBD2 (7 bases). The germline V gene has CDR1 SGHRS and CDR2 YFSETQ. Trimming pared 3 bases from V and 0 bases from J, leaving 16 bases between. The CDR3 contains 16 residues. The CDR3 nucleotides read TGCGCCAGCAGCTCTCGTCCCGGGGGGCTCTCCTACGAGCAGTACTTC. Protein: CASSSRPGGLSYEQYF.

In nucleotides, the CDR3 is TGTGCCACCAGCAGGGGGAACACTGAAGCTTTCTTT. Amino acids: CATSRGNTEAFF. The chain is built from TRBV15 and TRBJ1-1; the D is unclear. The germline CDR1 and CDR2 sequences are LNHNV and YYDKDF (reference sequence). This CDR3 has 12 amino acids. The ends were cut back, 3 bases at V and 1 base at J, with 3 bases in the middle.

This clone was recorded a few times. V is TRBV5-1 and J is TRBJ1-4; D gene ambiguous. Germline V lookup: CDR1 SGHRS, CDR2 YFSETQ. The CDR3 covers 14 residues. V lost 2 bases and J lost 6, with 11 bases in between. CDR3 coding DNA: TGCGCCAGCAGCTTTACATCGACTGATGAAAAACTGTTTTTT. Translated: CASSFTSTDEKLFF.

The chain joins TRBV6-1 to TRBJ1-4, with 7 bases lining up with TRBD1. This CDR3 comprises 14 residues. Trimming removed 6 bases from V and 5 bases from J; junction bases left unmatched: 6. Germline V lookup: CDR1 MNHNS, CDR2 SASEGT. The CDR3 nucleotides are TGTGCCAGCAGACGGGACAGCGGGAATGAAAAACTGTTTTTT. This sequence encodes CASRRDSGNEKLFF.

The chain employs TRBV29-1 and TRBJ2-2; D is perhaps TRBD2 (6 bases). The CDR3 has 15 residues. CDR1 is SQVTM, CDR2 ANQGSEA, per germline. V was trimmed by 7 bases and J by 6 bases, leaving 21 bases between them. CDR3 nucleotides: TGCAGCGCCCGTGGCAGTAGCGGAGGGTCCGGGGAGCTGTTTTTT. It is translated as CSARGSSGGSGELFF.

The chain joins TRBV7-8 to TRBJ2-3; possibly TRBD1 for D (5 bases). Germline V gene sequence: CDR1 SGHVS, CDR2 FQNEAQ. The V end lost 5 bases, the J end lost 2 bases, and 14 bases lay between the germline ends. This CDR3 contains 15 residues. CDR3 loop: CASSSLRQSTDTQYF. In DNA form, the CDR3 reads TGTGCCAGCAGCAGCCTCAGACAGTCCACAGATACGCAGTATTTT.

This chain connects TRBV7-7 to TRBJ1-2, with D possibly being TRBD1 (6 bases). The germline gives CDR1 SSHAT, CDR2 FNYEAQ (reference sequence). With 3 bases removed from V and 4 bases from J, the gap between germline ends came to 12 bases. This CDR3 has 14 amino acids. The CDR3 bases are TGTGCCAGCAGCTTTCGGGGGCAGGGCTATGGCTACACCTTC. It yields the protein CASSFRGQGYGYTF.

The chain couples TRBV7-9 to TRBJ1-1; possibly TRBD1 for D (6 bases). This CDR3 has 13 residues. The V and J ends lost 3 bases and 8 bases respectively, with 13 bases between them. Germline V gene sequence: CDR1 SEHNR, CDR2 FQNEAQ (reference sequence). CDR3 in amino acids: CASSLTGVLEAFF. The CDR3 DNA sequence: TGTGCCAGCAGCTTGACAGGCGTATTGGAAGCTTTCTTT. The variable domain in full, with the rest retrieved from reference TRBV7-9 and TRBJ1-1, is DTGVSQNPRHKITKRGQNVTFRCDPISEHNRLYWYRQTLGQGPEFLTYFQNEAQLEKSRLLSDRFSAERPKGSFSTLEIQRTEQGDSAMYLCASSLTGVLEAFFGQGTRLTVV.

This chain connects TRBV7-2 to TRBJ2-5; 7 bases are a match to TRBD1. V trimming: 5 bases; J trimming: 4 bases; junction bases outside the gene matches: 4. This CDR3 spans 13 amino acids. CDR1 is SGHTA and CDR2 is FQGNSA in the germline V gene. For the CDR3, the DNA is TGTGCCAGCAGCCCTAGACAGGGAGAGACCCAGTACTTC. Amino acids: CASSPRQGETQYF.

The chain combines TRBV6-1 with TRBJ1-5, with D unclear. Germline lookup yields CDR1 MNHNS and CDR2 SASEGT. The V end lost 2 bases, the J end lost 2 bases, and 13 bases lay between the germline ends. This CDR3 is 16 amino acids long. The CDR3 sequence: CASSERSLSGNQPQHF. The CDR3 coding sequence is TGTGCCAGCAGTGAAAGGTCTCTGAGCGGCAATCAGCCCCAGCATTTT.